This T cell receptor (beta chain) was observed in a study of vaccination and CD4 T cells after COVID-19. Treatment in this sample: approximately 11-day PBMC culture with coronavirus spike peptide pools or control peptides (ViraFEST assay). CD4+ T cells that came from the unexposed donor were collected before the COVID-19 pandemic (2011-2018). Concerning this clonotype itself: The target antigen is unknown. A read error may produce the germline difference seen at one junction end.

Cultured CD4+ T-cell DNA underwent Oncomine TCR Beta short-read sequencing. One entry per CDR3 protein results from TCRdb running MiXCR on the PCR reads. The table lists several thousand distinct CDR3 sequences, nearly 35% of them singletons, with 28% in the top ten. Sequencing was done on a sample of CD4+ T cells from blood, cultured in vitro. The receptor comes from a human donor in good health.

The chain's CDR3 is CASSLGSVNSPLHF. The CDR3 DNA sequence: TGTGCCAGCAGTTTAGGGTCGGTGAATTCACCCCTCCACTTT. The rearrangement links TRBV7-8 to TRBJ1-6; no reliable D call. The CDR3 sequence is 14 residues long. The germline V gene has CDR1 SGHVS and CDR2 FQNEAQ.